This T cell receptor (beta chain) is drawn from a study of cytomegalovirus exposure and HLA in healthy donors. The study, taken as a whole, reports: The likely explanation for a cluster of highly shared sequence variants was sequencing artifact.

This clone was detected once. Its antigen remains unknown. Primers: 60 Vbeta forward and 13 Jbeta reverse. Sequencing used immunoSEQ multiplex PCR; TCRdb keeps in-frame clones, though not all of them. This sample has 150,000 to 200,000 clones; roughly 75% occur once, and the top ten carry more than 5.5%. Germline V gene lookup returns CDR1 SGHRS and CDR2 YFSETQ. The CDR3 sequence is 15 residues long. The trim removed 4 bases at V and 1 base at J, leaving 4 bases unmatched. This clonotype was sampled from a man in his forties or fifties in good health and CMV-seronegative. The chain is built from TRBV5-1 and TRBJ1-3; 8 bases are a match to TRBD1. Material: PBMCs. CDR3 residues: CASSPGQESGNTIYF. The CDR3 DNA is TGCGCCAGCAGCCCGGGACAGGAGTCTGGAAACACCATATATTTT.